Given below is one TCR beta chain in context. What it recognizes is unknown. Trimming stripped 3 bases from V and 8 bases from J, with 10 bases between. Germline CDR1 reads KGHSH; CDR2 reads LQKENI. The CDR3 is made up of 12 amino acids. The assay was immunoSEQ multiplex PCR, and TCRdb's table has in-frame clones only and misses some. In the table there are about 82,000 clones, 90% of which are singletons. This sample is drawn from a study of T cell responses to AZD1222 COVID-19 vaccine. Whole-study results and caveats: White British ancestry dominated among donors, who included more females, and clonal diversity was possibly underestimated.

The chain couples TRBV18 to TRBJ1-1, with D unclear. The sequence derives from an adult in good health. The source material was peripheral blood, sampled on day 0 of AZD1222 vaccination. The DNA for the CDR3 is TGTGCCAGCTCACCGGGAGGGCGGGAAGCTTTCTTT. Amino acid sequence: CASSPGGREAFF.